This record covers a single T cell receptor beta chain. Its antigen is unidentified. The PCR ran on 60 Vbeta and 13 Jbeta primers. Method: immunoSEQ multiplex PCR; TCRdb's copy keeps in-frame clones and lacks some. The sample spans some 48,000 clones; the ten largest clones claim around 5.6%. The CDR3 has 17 residues. Germline V gives CDR1 MGHRA, CDR2 YSYEKL. J was trimmed by 8 bases and V by 6 bases; bases with no gene match: 20. This sample is drawn from a study of cytomegalovirus exposure and HLA in healthy donors. Findings and limits, study-wide: Analysis was performed later, and it showed HLA-associated TCR beta chains to be more clonally expanded than equally common others. Reported performance of the classifier showed diagnosis of cytomegalovirus status with high specificity and sensitivity. With later analysis, a missense DCLRE1C variant became linked to TCR beta V- and J-gene trimming.

The J gene is TRBJ1-2, the V gene TRBV4-1; 8 bases line up with TRBD1. The receptor was isolated from a male donor in good health and CMV-seropositive. What was sequenced was PBMCs. CDR3 coding DNA: TGCGCCAGCAGGCTGCCAGGGGGCGCCCCCTCCACTGGAGGCTACACCTTC. Protein: CASRLPGGAPSTGGYTF.